A selection of T cell receptor beta chains follows, all from one sample in a study of blood T cells in healthy people across ages. One entry per CDR3 protein, called by TCRdb with MiXCR from the 5' RACE reads. The sample shows fewer than 2,000,000 distinct CDR3 sequences, about two fifths of them seen only once. The specimen was blood. The receptors were sampled from a human donor in good health. The CDR3 runs from the conserved cysteine through the conserved F or W. The D gene is left open where the match is weak. Expanded clones are given a class, and other clones once, few, many or no size at all.

v_gene	abundance	j_gene	d_gene	CDR3aa	CDR3nt
TRBV7-2	few	TRBJ2-1	-	CASSWPPNEQFF	TGTGCCAGCAGCTGGCCCCCCAATGAGCAGTTCTTC
TRBV6-5	few	TRBJ1-2	-	CAGSYSHGRNGYTF	TGTGCCGGCAGTTACTCACACGGGAGGAATGGCTACACCTTC
TRBV6-5	-	TRBJ2-5	TRBD2	CASSYSNGAGWQETQYF	TGTGCCAGCAGTTACTCGAATGGAGCGGGGTGGCAGGAGACCCAGTACTTC
TRBV24-1	once	TRBJ2-5	-	CATNLPTAEETQYF	TGTGCCACCAATCTACCGACAGCAGAAGAGACCCAGTACTTC
TRBV12-3/TRBV12-4	few	TRBJ1-1	-	CASSYGTAFDGAFF	TGTGCCAGCAGTTATGGGACCGCGTTCGATGGAGCTTTCTTT
TRBV20-1	few	TRBJ2-5	-	CSARGGQGSVQYF	TGCAGTGCTAGGGGGGGTCAGGGATCCGTGCAGTACTTC
TRBV4-3	-	TRBJ1-6	TRBD1	CASSQNRGTPLHF	TGCGCCAGCAGCCAAAACAGGGGAACACCCCTCCACTTT
TRBV7-2	-	TRBJ1-5	-	CASRVSGSNQPQHF	TGTGCCAGCAGGGTCAGCGGGTCCAATCAGCCCCAGCATTTT
TRBV28	few	TRBJ2-3	TRBD2	CASSFSAGLAGASTDTQYF	TGTGCCAGCAGTTTCTCCGCAGGACTAGCGGGGGCCAGCACAGATACGCAGTATTTT
TRBV4-3	-	TRBJ1-2	-	CASSSGVYRVGYTF	TGCGCCAGCAGCTCAGGGGTTTACAGGGTTGGCTACACCTTC
TRBV14	-	TRBJ2-2	-	CASSQDGGRNTGELFF	TGTGCCAGCAGCCAAGACGGGGGAAGGAACACCGGGGAGCTGTTTTTT
TRBV10-3	few	TRBJ1-1	-	CAIRQTENTEAFF	TGTGCCATCAGACAGACAGAGAACACTGAAGCTTTCTTT
TRBV20-1	-	TRBJ1-2	TRBD1	CSARDDRVSNYGYTF	TGCAGTGCTAGAGATGACAGGGTTTCCAACTATGGCTACACCTTC
TRBV29-1	-	TRBJ1-1	-	CSVGGSLGEAFF	TGCAGCGTCGGGGGTAGTTTGGGTGAAGCTTTCTTT
TRBV20-1	-	TRBJ1-2	-	CSAMLGDYGYTF	TGCAGTGCCATGCTAGGGGATTATGGCTACACCTTC
TRBV18	once	TRBJ1-4	-	CASSPPGVSVNEKLFF	TGTGCCAGCTCACCACCGGGGGTGTCCGTCAATGAAAAACTGTTTTTT
TRBV6-2/TRBV6-3	few	TRBJ2-1	TRBD2	CASRGLAVHSYNEQFF	TGTGCCAGCCGCGGACTAGCGGTGCACTCCTACAATGAGCAGTTCTTC
TRBV7-2	-	TRBJ2-1	-	CASSLRGYFNEQFF	TGTGCCAGCAGCTTACGCGGGTACTTCAATGAGCAGTTCTTC